The text below deals with one TCR beta chain. Its antigen remains unidentified. This CDR3 has 15 amino acids. Germline values: CDR1 MNHNS, CDR2 SASEGT. V lost 5 bases to trimming and J lost 2 bases, with 16 bases between them. Together with a sample-barcoded 5' primer, a J-beta primer mix was included in a second PCR lasting roughly 6 to 12 cycles. In TCRdb, the 5' RACE reads were re-called with MiXCR into one record per CDR3 protein. The sample has around 1.5 million distinct CDR3 sequences, 42% seen once; the top ten hold 7.9%. The donors, aged 6 to 90, were healthy Caucasians from Russia. The authors drew 8 to 10 milliliters of peripheral blood from each donor. Extracted total RNA amounted to at least 5 micrograms for each sample. The sample is drawn from a study of blood T cells in healthy people across ages. Findings and limits, study-wide: In long-lived donors, naive CD4+ cell counts and diversity exceeded those of aged donors.

The V gene is TRBV6-1, the J gene TRBJ2-7; D not certain. The source of this sequence is a young woman in good health. Sequenced sample: blood. The DNA of the CDR3 is TGTGCCAGCAGTTTAACGGCCCCGGAGACCTACGAGCAGTACTTC. Translating gives CASSLTAPETYEQYF.